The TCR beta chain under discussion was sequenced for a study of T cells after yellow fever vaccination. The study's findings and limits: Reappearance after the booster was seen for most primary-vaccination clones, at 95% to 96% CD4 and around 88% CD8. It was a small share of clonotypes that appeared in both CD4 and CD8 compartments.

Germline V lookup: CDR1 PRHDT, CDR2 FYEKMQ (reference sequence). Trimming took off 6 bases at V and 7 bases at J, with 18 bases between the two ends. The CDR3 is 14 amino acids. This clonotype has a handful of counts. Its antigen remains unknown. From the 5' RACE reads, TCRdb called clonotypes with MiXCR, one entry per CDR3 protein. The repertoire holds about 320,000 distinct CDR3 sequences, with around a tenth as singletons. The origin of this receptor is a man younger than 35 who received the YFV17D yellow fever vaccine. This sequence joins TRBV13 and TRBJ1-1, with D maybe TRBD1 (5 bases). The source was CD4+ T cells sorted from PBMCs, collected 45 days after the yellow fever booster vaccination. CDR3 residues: CASSRGRPLSEAFF. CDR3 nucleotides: TGTGCCAGCAGTCGGGGCAGGCCGTTGAGTGAAGCTTTCTTT.